This note documents a single T cell receptor beta chain sequence. Germline V CDR1 and CDR2: SGHTA, FQGNSA. J lost 7 bases, V lost 6 bases, and 8 bases had no gene match. The CDR3 is 16 residues long. The data derive from a study of OX40 agonist ivuxolimab in advanced cancers. As for the study in general: Three patients, one with hepatocellular carcinoma and two with cutaneous melanoma, responded partially.

Here immunoSEQ multiplex PCR was the method, and the copy in TCRdb shows in-frame clones only, minus some. The top ten clones hold about 0.72% of a sample with over 55,000 clones, 84% of them seen once. The TCR originated in an adult with an advanced solid tumor such as melanoma, head and neck, liver or kidney cancer. The chain employs TRBV7-2 and TRBJ2-2; 13 bases are shared with TRBD2. The sample consisted of CD4+ or CD8+ T cells sorted from blood, taken in a trial of the OX40 agonist ivuxolimab. CDR3 in DNA: TGTGCCAGCAGACTAGGGACTAGCGGGATAGACGGGGAGCTGTTTTTT. It translates to CASRLGTSGIDGELFF. Supplemented by reference TRBV7-2 and TRBJ2-2, the full variable domain reads GAGVSQSPSNKVTEKGKDVELRCDPISGHTALYWYRQSLGQGLEFLIYFQGNSAPDKSGLPSDRFSAERTGGSVSTLTIQRTQQEDSAVYLCASRLGTSGIDGELFFGEGSRLTVL.